This T cell receptor beta chain was captured in a study of blood T cell repertoires in COVID-19. Study-wide context: Spain, Italy and the United States supplied samples that represented acute and convalescent COVID-19. The cDNA or gDNA used as material had been derived from T cells, B-cell-depleted T cells, or PBMCs.

V gave up 3 bases and J gave up 9 bases; unmatched junction bases: 5. Germline-derived CDR1 and CDR2 are SGHTA and FQGNSA. The CDR3 loop spans 14 amino acids. TCRdb's table, derived via immunoSEQ multiplex PCR, lists solely in-frame clones and lacks some. This sample has a few hundred thousand clones; roughly 88% occur once, and the top ten carry about 2.3%. This clone was picked up a small number of times. The origin of this receptor is a middle-aged man who had recovered from COVID-19. The sample was peripheral blood. This chain connects TRBV7-2 to TRBJ2-1; 10 nucleotides align to TRBD2. CDR3 region: CASSLERGGTEQFF. Here the CDR3 DNA reads TGTGCCAGCAGCTTGGAGCGGGGGGGGACTGAGCAGTTCTTC. Full variable domain (missing parts from reference TRBV7-2 and TRBJ2-1): GAGVSQSPSNKVTEKGKDVELRCDPISGHTALYWYRQSLGQGLEFLIYFQGNSAPDKSGLPSDRFSAERTGGSVSTLTIQRTQQEDSAVYLCASSLERGGTEQFFGPGTRLTVL.